This T cell receptor (beta chain) was recorded in a study of blood T cell repertoires in COVID-19. About the research overall: The United States, Italy and Spain were the sources of the acute and convalescent COVID-19 samples. Sources were T cells, B-cell-depleted T cells, or PBMCs; the material itself was cDNA or gDNA.

This CDR3 has 19 amino acids. Germline CDR1 GTSNPN, CDR2 SVGIG (reference sequence). V lost 3 bases to trimming and J lost 7 bases; unmatched junction nucleotides: 20. In the original processing: Estimated nucleated cell counts came from reference gene primer amplification. Here immunoSEQ multiplex PCR was the method, and the copy in TCRdb shows in-frame clones only, minus some. V and J calls and clone size are as listed in that table; D and trimming were resolved from the DNA. The sample comprises around 19,000 clones, about 89% of which are singletons, and about 3.9% rests with the top ten. The chain uses TRBV30 and TRBJ1-6, with TRBD1 matching over 8 bases. The sequence was collected from a human donor in a cohort sampled during active COVID-19. The specimen sequenced was peripheral blood. The CDR3 DNA is TGTGCCTGGAGACCGTCGTTAGGACAGGGCGTTTTAGGGAATTCACCCCTCCACTTT. This gives the protein CAWRPSLGQGVLGNSPLHF.